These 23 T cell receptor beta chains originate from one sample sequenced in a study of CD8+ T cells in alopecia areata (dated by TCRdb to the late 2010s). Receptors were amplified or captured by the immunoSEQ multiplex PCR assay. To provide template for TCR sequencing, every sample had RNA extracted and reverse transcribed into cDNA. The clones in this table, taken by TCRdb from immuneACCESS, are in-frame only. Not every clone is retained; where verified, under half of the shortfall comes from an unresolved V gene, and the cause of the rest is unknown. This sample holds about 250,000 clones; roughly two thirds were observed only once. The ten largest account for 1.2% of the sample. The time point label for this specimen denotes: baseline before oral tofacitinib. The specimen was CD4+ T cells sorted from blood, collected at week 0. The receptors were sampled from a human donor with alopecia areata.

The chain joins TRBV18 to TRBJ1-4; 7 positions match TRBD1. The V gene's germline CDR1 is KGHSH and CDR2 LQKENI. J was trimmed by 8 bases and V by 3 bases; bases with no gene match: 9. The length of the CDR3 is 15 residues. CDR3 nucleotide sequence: TGTGCCAGCTCACCTCGACAGGGAATCGAGGAAAAACTGTTTTTT. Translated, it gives CASSPRQGIEEKLFF.

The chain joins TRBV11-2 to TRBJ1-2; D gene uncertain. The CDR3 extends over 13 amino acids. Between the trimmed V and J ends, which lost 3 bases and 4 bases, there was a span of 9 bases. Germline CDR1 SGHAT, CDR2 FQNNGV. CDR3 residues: CASSFRLSYGYTF. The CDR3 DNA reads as TGTGCCAGCAGCTTTCGGCTCTCCTATGGCTACACCTTC.

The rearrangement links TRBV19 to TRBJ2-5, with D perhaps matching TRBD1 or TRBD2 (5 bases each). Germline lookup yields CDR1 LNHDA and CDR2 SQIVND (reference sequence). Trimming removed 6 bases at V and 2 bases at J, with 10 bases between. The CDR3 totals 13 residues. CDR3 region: CASRSGRQETQYF. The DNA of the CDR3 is TGTGCCAGTAGATCGGGACGGCAAGAGACCCAGTACTTC.

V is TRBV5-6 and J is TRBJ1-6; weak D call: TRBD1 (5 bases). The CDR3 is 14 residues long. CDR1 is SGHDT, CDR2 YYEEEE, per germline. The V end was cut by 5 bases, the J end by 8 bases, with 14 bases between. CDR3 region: CASSSPGYYSPLHF. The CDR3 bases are TGTGCCAGCAGTTCGCCAGGGTACTATTCACCCCTCCACTTT.

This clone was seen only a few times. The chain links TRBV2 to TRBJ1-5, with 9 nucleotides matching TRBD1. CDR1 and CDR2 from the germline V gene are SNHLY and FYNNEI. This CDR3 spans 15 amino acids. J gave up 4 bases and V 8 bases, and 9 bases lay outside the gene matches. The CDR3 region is CASADRGGTNQPQHF. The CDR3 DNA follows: TGTGCCAGCGCGGACAGGGGCGGGACAAATCAGCCCCAGCATTTT.

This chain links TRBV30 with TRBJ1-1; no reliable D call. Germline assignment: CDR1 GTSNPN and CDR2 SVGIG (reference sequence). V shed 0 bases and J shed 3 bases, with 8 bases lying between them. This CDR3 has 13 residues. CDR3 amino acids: CAWSVRTDTEAFF. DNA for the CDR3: TGTGCCTGGAGTGTACGTACGGACACTGAAGCTTTCTTT. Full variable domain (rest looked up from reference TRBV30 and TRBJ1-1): SQTIHQWPATLVQPVGSPLSLECTVEGTSNPNLYWYRQAAGRGLQLLFYSVGIGQISSEVPQNLSASRPQDRQFILSSKKLLLSDSGFYLCAWSVRTDTEAFFGQGTRLTVV.

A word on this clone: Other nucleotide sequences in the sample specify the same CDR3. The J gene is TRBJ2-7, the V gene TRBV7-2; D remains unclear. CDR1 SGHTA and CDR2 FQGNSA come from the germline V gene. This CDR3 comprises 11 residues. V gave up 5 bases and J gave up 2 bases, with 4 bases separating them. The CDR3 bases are TGTGCCAGCAGCGCTACCTACGAGCAGTACTTC. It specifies CASSATYEQYF.

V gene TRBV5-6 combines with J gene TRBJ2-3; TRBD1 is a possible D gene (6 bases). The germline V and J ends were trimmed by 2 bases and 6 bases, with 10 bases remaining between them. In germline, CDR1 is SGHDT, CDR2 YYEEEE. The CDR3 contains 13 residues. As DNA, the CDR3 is TGTGCCAGCAGCTTTCAGGGGACGGATACGCAGTATTTT. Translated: CASSFQGTDTQYF.

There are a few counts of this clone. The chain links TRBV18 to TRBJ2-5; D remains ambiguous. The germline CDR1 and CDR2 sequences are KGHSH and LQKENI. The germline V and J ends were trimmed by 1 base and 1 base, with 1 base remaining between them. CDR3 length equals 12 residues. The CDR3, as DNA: TGTGCCAGCTCACCACTCCAAGAGACCCAGTACTTC. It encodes CASSPLQETQYF.

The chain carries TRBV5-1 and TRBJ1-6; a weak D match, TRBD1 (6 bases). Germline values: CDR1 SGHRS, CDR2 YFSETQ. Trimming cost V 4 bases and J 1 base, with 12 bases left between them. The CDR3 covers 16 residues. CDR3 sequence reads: CASSIRGTSYNSPLHF. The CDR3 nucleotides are TGCGCCAGCAGCATCAGGGGTACGTCCTATAATTCACCCCTCCACTTT. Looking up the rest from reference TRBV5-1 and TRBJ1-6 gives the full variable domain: KAGVTQTPRYLIKTRGQQVTLSCSPISGHRSVSWYQQTPGQGLQFLFEYFSETQRNKGNFPGRFSGRQFSNSRSEMNVSTLELGDSALYLCASSIRGTSYNSPLHFGNGTRLTVT.

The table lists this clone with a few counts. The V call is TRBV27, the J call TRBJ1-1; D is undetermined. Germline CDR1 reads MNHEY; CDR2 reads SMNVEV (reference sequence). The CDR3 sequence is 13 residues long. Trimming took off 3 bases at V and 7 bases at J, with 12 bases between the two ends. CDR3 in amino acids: CASSFKPGGEAFF. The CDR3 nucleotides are TGTGCCAGCAGTTTTAAGCCTGGTGGTGAAGCTTTCTTT.

The CDR3 loop is CASSLGSGSYEQYF. For the CDR3, the DNA is TGTGCCAGCAGCTTAGGATCGGGATCCTACGAGCAGTACTTC. The V and J genes are TRBV7-2 and TRBJ2-7; D may be TRBD2 (5 bases). Germline values: CDR1 SGHTA, CDR2 FQGNSA. The CDR3 contains 14 residues. With 1 base removed from V and 1 base from J, the gap between germline ends came to 8 bases.

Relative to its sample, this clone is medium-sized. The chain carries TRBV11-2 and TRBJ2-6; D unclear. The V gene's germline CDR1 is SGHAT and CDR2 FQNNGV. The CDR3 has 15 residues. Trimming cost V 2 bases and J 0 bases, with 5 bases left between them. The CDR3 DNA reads TGTGCCAGCAGCTTACAGCCCTCTGGGGCCAACGTCCTGACTTTC. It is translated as CASSLQPSGANVLTF.

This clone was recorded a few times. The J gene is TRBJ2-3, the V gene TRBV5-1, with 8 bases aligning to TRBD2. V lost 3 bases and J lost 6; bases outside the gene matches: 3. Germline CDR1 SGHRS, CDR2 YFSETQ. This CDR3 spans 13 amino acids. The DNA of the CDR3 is TGCGCCAGCAGCTATGGACTAGCTGATACGCAGTATTTT. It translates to CASSYGLADTQYF.

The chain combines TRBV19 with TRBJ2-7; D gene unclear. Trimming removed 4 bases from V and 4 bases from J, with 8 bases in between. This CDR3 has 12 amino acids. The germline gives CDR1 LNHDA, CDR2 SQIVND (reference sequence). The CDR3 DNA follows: TGTGCCAGTAGTACCCCCGGGTACGAGCAGTACTTC. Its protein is CASSTPGYEQYF.

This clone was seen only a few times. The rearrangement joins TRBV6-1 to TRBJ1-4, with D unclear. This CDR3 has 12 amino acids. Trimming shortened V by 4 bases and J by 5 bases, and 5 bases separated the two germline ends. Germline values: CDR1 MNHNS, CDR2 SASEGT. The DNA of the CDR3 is TGTGCCAGCAGTGTACAGAATGAAAAACTGTTTTTT. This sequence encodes CASSVQNEKLFF.

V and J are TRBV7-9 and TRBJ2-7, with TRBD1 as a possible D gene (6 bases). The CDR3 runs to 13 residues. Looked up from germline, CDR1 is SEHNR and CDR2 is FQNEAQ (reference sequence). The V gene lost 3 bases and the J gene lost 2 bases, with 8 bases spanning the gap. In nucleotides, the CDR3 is TGTGCCAGCAGCTTGGACAGTACCTACGAGCAGTACTTC. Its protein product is CASSLDSTYEQYF.

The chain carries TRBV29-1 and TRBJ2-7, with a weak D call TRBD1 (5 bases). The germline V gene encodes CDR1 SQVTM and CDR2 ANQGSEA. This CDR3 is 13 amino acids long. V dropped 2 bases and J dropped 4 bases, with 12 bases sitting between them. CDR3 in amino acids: CSVEKGKGYEQYF. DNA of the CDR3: TGCAGCGTTGAAAAGGGTAAGGGGTACGAGCAGTACTTC.

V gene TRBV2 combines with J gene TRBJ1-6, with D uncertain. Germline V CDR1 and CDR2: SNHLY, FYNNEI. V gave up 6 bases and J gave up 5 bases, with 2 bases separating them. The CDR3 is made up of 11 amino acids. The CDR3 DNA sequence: TGTGCCAGCAGGGATAATTCACCCCTCCACTTT. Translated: CASRDNSPLHF.

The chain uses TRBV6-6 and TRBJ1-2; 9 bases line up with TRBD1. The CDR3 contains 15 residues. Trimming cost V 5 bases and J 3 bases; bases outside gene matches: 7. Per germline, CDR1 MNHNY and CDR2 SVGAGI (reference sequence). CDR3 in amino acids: CASSRGQGTDYGYTF. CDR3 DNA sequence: TGTGCCAGCAGTAGGGGACAGGGCACGGACTATGGCTACACCTTC.

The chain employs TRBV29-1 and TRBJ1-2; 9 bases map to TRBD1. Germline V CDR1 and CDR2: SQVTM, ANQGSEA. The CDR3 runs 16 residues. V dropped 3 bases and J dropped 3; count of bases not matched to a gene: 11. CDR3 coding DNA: TGCAGCGTTGACGTATCTCCCGGACAGGGGCACTATGGCTACACCTTC. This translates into CSVDVSPGQGHYGYTF. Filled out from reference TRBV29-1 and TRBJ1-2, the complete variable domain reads SAVISQKPSRDICQRGTSLTIQCQVDSQVTMMFWYRQQPGQSLTLIATANQGSEATYESGFVIDKFPISRPNLTFSTLTVSNMSPEDSSIYLCSVDVSPGQGHYGYTFGSGTRLTVV.

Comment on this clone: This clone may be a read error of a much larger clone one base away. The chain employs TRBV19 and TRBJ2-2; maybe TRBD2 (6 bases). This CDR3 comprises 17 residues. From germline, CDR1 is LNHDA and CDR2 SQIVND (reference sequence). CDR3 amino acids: CACSIGAGSGDTGELFF. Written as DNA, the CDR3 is TGTGCCTGTAGTATCGGGGCCGGCTCGGGGGACACCGGGGAGCTGTTTTTT.

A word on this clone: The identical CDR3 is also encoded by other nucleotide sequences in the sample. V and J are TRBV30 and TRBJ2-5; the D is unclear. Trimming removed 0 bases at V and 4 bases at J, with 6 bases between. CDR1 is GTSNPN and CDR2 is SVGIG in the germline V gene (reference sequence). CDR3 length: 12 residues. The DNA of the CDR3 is TGTGCCTGGAGTGTAAGTGGAGAGACCCAGTACTTC. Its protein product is CAWSVSGETQYF.